The source of this T cell receptor (beta chain) is a study of cytotoxic CD8 clonotypes in ibrutinib-treated CLL. The wider study: By median roughly 62 months, approximately 12 had progressed and around 15 stayed remitted; responses had been 2 complete and roughly 25 partial.

Germline V gene sequence: CDR1 MNHEY, CDR2 SVGAGI. The CDR3 sequence is 15 residues long. Between the trimmed V and J ends, which lost 2 bases and 5 bases, there was a span of 13 bases. Using immunoSEQ multiplex PCR, the repertoire was profiled, and TCRdb retains in-frame clones only, with some absent. This repertoire shows 55,000 to 80,000 clones, 90% found once; its top ten account for 3.1%. This clone was observed once. The receptor was isolated from a human donor with chronic lymphocytic leukemia. The chain is built from TRBV6-5 and TRBJ1-5; D perhaps matches TRBD1 (5 bases). Source: PBMCs, taken after 12 months of ibrutinib treatment. This CDR3 reads CASSYPGGRDQPQHF. The CDR3, as DNA: TGTGCCAGCAGTTACCCTGGGGGAAGGGATCAGCCCCAGCATTTT.